This TCR beta chain was found in a study of human T cells and chemical hapten exposure. Looking at the study overall: Patients additionally received therapeutic doses of diphenylcyclopropenone on the scalp once a week, and this continued throughout the approximately 25-week study.

This clonotype has more than one count but fewer than ten. MiXCR, run by TCRdb on the RACE reads, gives a single entry per CDR3 protein. Of fewer than 40,000 distinct CDR3 sequences in the sample, over 9.5% were seen once. The time point here: patch test 3, about 24 weeks after DPC sensitization. Treatment indicated: therapeutic diphenylcyclopropenone sensitization with weekly scalp DPC. Total RNA came from unfractionated whole blood. This receptor was obtained from a woman aged 40 to 50 with alopecia areata. Some clones in this sample may be carry-over from other donors' samples. The material sequenced was whole blood, taken in connection with sensitization to the hapten diphenylcyclopropenone (DPC).

CDR3 loop: CASSSLTNSPLHF. Written as DNA, the CDR3 is TGTGCCAGCAGCTCACTGACCAATTCACCCCTCCACTTT. V gene TRBV7-8 combines with J gene TRBJ1-6; D gene uncertain. CDR1 SGHVS and CDR2 FQNEAQ come from the germline V gene. The CDR3 is made up of 13 amino acids. The V and J ends lost 4 bases and 7 bases respectively, with 8 bases between them.